This T cell receptor beta chain was profiled in a study of cytomegalovirus exposure and HLA in healthy donors (dated by TCRdb to the late 2010s). For the study in its entirety: According to an earlier analysis of several hundred of the donors, some 180 million T cells yielded approximately 120 million unique TCR beta sequences and approximately 280 Gb of sequence data. An early release that covered 500 to 800 HLA-typed donors contained about 300 gigabases of sequencing data and roughly 84 million unique TCR sequences. Among the approximately 400 genotyped donors, around 79% belonged to the genetic ancestry cluster associated with self-reported Caucasian donors. The aim of the study was to test whether cataloging public T cell receptors could identify signatures of past pathogen exposure. The study used immunosequencing to profile the T cell repertoires of several hundred subjects and linked those repertoires to cytomegalovirus serostatus. A separate validation cohort of approximately 120 different subjects was used in addition to the approximately 700-subject first cohort. High-throughput TCR immunosequencing, statistical association of individual TCRs with disease status, and machine learning were combined to predict cytomegalovirus infection status. A later analysis re-analyzed previously published TCR beta repertoires from hundreds of donors and added high-resolution HLA genotyping to study TCR occurrence patterns. Rather than drawing on any new phenotypic data, the later analysis identified candidate immune exposures from TCR beta sequences and the way those sequences occurred across donors. In an earlier analysis of 587 of the donors, high-throughput TCR beta sequencing was used to judge whether each TCR beta V gene segment behaved as functional or pseudogenic. Donor age, sex, ethnicity and CMV serostatus were collected together with the repertoire data. A later genetic analysis used genome-wide SNP genotypes for about three fifths of the 666 donors, treating that subset as a discovery cohort. All discovery cohort repertoires had been generated using a single sequencing platform. HLA typing included class I and class II loci at four-digit resolution. The number of typed donors differed by locus: 629-630 for A, B, C, DRB1 and DQB1; 500 to 550 for DQA1; some 610 for DPA1; and around 490 for DPB1. Because of strong linkage in the cohort, roughly five DR-DQ haplotypes were treated as single units for association and clustering. Among about 400 genotyped donors of the cohort, an average of approximately 220,000 unique TCR beta nucleotide sequences was sequenced per donor, of which 15% to 20% were non-productive. The paper as a whole reports these results and caveats: In a later analysis, HLA-associated TCR beta chains showed more clonal expansion and lower generation probabilities than non-associated chains that were equally common. A later analysis found that TCR association rates varied across HLA loci, with DRB1 alleles showing the most associated TCRs and HLA-C alleles the fewest. In the study, 150 to 200 TCR beta chains were listed as associated with cytomegalovirus. Most TCR sequences were seen in very few donors, while some public TCRs were found in many individuals. According to a later genetic analysis, donors in an Asian-associated ancestry cluster had fewer N-insertions in productive TCRs than the approximately 650-donor mean. In an earlier analysis of around 500 of the donors, most TCR beta V segments appeared in productive rearrangements about 87% or about 30% of the time, broadly matching IMGT annotations. HLA typing was unavailable for some donors at each locus, so association tests used only the typed subset. A cluster of highly shared sequence variants was judged likely to represent a technical artifact of the sequencing pipeline. A few of the identified cytomegalovirus-associated TCR beta chains were confirmed in vitro to be specific for cytomegalovirus antigens. When HLA alleles, especially DR and DQ, strongly co-occurred, attributing TCR associations to individual alleles was difficult. A later analysis reported that several top co-occurrence clusters appeared linked to parvovirus B19, influenza, CMV and Epstein-Barr virus. The cohort was sequenced for TCR beta chains only, and without alpha or paired-chain data the features that could be detected were limited. Specific HLA alleles were associated with 15,000 to 20,000 TCR beta sequences at a false discovery rate of 0.05 in a later analysis. Seventeen rarely observed V segments, including chromosome 9 orphons, were excluded from the earlier analysis of about 600 of the donors because counts were too low. Cytomegalovirus status was reported to be diagnosed by the classifier with high specificity and sensitivity in both the original and validation cohorts. The 87-base-pair reads could not distinguish some IMGT-functional V segments, including TRBV6-2 and TRBV6-3, so those segments were excluded. According to the authors, the approach could potentially be generalized to other disease states and immunological phenotypes. Linkage disequilibrium might explain the correlated functional status among segregating V segments, but an unknown experimental factor could not be excluded. A further reported finding was that TCR beta sequences accurately predicted the HLA-A and HLA-B alleles for most subjects in the first cohort. An association between a missense DCLRE1C variant and V-gene and J-gene trimming of TCR beta chains was found in a later genetic analysis and replicated in an independent cohort. Presence/absence analyses assumed roughly uniform sequencing depth across donors, an assumption that may not hold. For the cohort, immune exposure information was limited to CMV serostatus. A later analysis found that most CMV-associated TCR beta chains appeared HLA-restricted, with HLA associations seemingly driven largely by CMV exposure.

Preparation of the library involved the immunoSEQ multiplex PCR assay. For the multiplex PCR, a mixture combining 60 forward primers for TCR Vbeta segments and 13 reverse primers for TCR Jbeta segments was used. A multiplex PCR assay on genomic DNA amplified the CDR3 region of rearranged TCR beta genes. Amplified TCR beta libraries were sequenced as 87-base-pair reads on the Illumina HiSeq System. The study's processing was this. Across the 500 to 700 repertoires, a later analysis counted approximately 83 million unique TCR beta chains, around 11 million of which were shared by at least two donors. Raw reads were error-corrected and collapsed into unique sequences with a nearest-neighbor algorithm that merged closely related sequences to remove PCR and sequencing errors. CDR3 sequences were aligned to IMGT reference sequences to assign V, D and J gene segments. For a sequence to be retained, a match of at least six nucleotides to both a V gene segment and a J gene segment was required. Rearrangements were called productive when the CDR3 lacked stop codons and stayed in frame with V and J; all others were non-productive. CDR3 was defined according to IMGT convention as the region running from the second conserved V-encoded cysteine to the conserved J-encoded phenylalanine. The earlier analysis of some 550 of the donors excluded any sequence lacking an unambiguous match to a single V gene segment. In an earlier analysis of approximately 590 of the donors, a V segment was called functional when productive rearrangements were above 56.7%, and segregating when the standard deviation between donors exceeded 5%. A statistical classification framework was developed to diagnose cytomegalovirus status using the catalog of TCR beta chain sequences. A later analysis assigned V and J genes by comparing TCR nucleotide sequences with IMGT/GENE-DB human TR gene sequences. Using the TCRdist pipeline, a later analysis assigned CDR3 sequences along with most-parsimonious VDJ recombination scenarios. In a later analysis, each TCR beta chain was defined by its CDR3 amino acid sequence together with its V-gene family, and reads lacking a unique V-gene family were excluded. A later analysis removed 500 to 650 highly shared, low-generation-probability nucleotide sequences to deal with suspected cross-contamination and a sequencing artifact. In a later analysis, a clonal expansion index was calculated for each public chain from normalized within-repertoire ranks of inferred template counts. In a later analysis, generation probabilities were computed using a VDJ recombination model fitted to out-of-frame rearrangements, and the results were checked against IGoR. In a later analysis, hypergeometric tests were used to score TCR-TCR, TCR-HLA and TCR-CMV co-occurrence, with a repertoire-size bias correction applied to TCR pairs. In a later analysis, false discovery rates were estimated by permuting HLA or CMV assignments 20 times. A later analysis grouped co-occurring TCRs with DBSCAN, adding TCRdist sequence similarity when clustering within HLA-allele-positive subsets. For co-occurrence clustering, repertoires with fewer than 30,000 or more than 120,000 public chains were excluded, along with about five repertoires with anomalous nucleotide sharing. Sourced from immuneACCESS, this table was stored by TCRdb with only in-frame sequences that have V and J called. A share of the clones is absent; for the studies checked, an unresolved V gene accounts for under half, and the remainder has no known explanation. That table supplies the V and J calls and clone size; D and trimming were determined from the DNA. In this sample the table shows more than 150,000 clones, 80% of which occur a single time. The ten largest clones take up about 1.4% of the sample.

The germline V gene (reference sequence) yields MNHEY for CDR1 and SMNVEV for CDR2. Including cysteine and phenylalanine, the CDR3 has 13 amino acids. The read is trimmed to its CDR3 DNA, 39 bases read in frame from base 1. V loses 5 bases at its end and J loses 12 bases; junction bases beyond the gene matches: 9. The cohort comprised hundreds of healthy bone marrow donors. At the time of sampling, every cohort member was nominally healthy, though immune exposures that went unrecorded were likely present. The donor tested CMV seropositive and was one of the 289 seropositive cohort members. A peripheral blood sample was provided by each donor, and peripheral blood mononuclear cells were used for TCR beta sequencing. Genomic DNA was extracted from the blood cell samples with the Qiagen DNeasy Blood Extraction Kit. Note on this clone: Its antigen remains unidentified. Base qualities are not at hand, and no much larger clone is one base apart.

Sequenced material: PBMCs. This sequence originates from a girl aged 5 to 17 in good health and CMV-seropositive. The chain is assembled from TRBV27 and TRBJ2-1, and 8 junctional nucleotides match TRBD2. The bases read TGTGCCAGCAGTCCCCCGGGAGGGCCCCGGCAGTTCTTC. It translates as CASSPPGGPRQFF.